The following is a T cell receptor (beta chain) sequence with its context. Cohort allocation depended upon clinical history that participants reported. The data belong to a study of blood T cell repertoires in COVID-19. Study details: Donors in the United States, Italy and Spain gave samples during acute or convalescent COVID-19.

Germline V gene sequence: CDR1 LGHDT, CDR2 YNNKEL (reference sequence). This CDR3 spans 15 amino acids. V was pared by 4 bases and J by 6 bases, with 8 bases of the junction left unmatched. Generated by immunoSEQ multiplex PCR, the TCRdb table keeps only in-frame clones and is missing some. This table holds about 250,000 clones, approximately 80% found once. The genes are TRBV3-1 (or the pseudogene TRBV3-2) and TRBJ2-2, with TRBD2 matching over 7 bases. The sequenced material came from PBMCs or T cells enriched from blood (not recorded which). The sequence derives from a man between 40 and 49 years old who had been exposed to COVID-19. As DNA, the CDR3 is TGTGCCAGCAGCCCCCTAGCGGTCATCCCCGGGGAGCTGTTTTTT. Translating gives CASSPLAVIPGELFF.